This is a list of T cell receptor beta chains from one sample in a study of blood T cell repertoires in COVID-19. The table came from immunoSEQ multiplex PCR; TCRdb's copy has only in-frame clones and leaves some out. The data contain some 300,000 clones, around four fifths of them seen just once; the ten biggest clones take up approximately 3.8%. The sample taken for sequencing was peripheral blood. Receptor source: a woman between 45 and 60 years old with active or convalescent COVID-19. The CDR3 runs from the conserved cysteine through the conserved F or W. Each record gives: CDR3 DNA, CDR3 protein, J gene, V gene, clone size, D gene. The D gene is left open where the match is weak. Clone sizes are given selectively: once, few, many, or a class where the clone is expanded.

CDR3 DNA: TGTGCCAGCAGTGTATCCGGGACTAGCGGAGCCGGCTCCTACGAGCAGTACTTC; CDR3 protein: CASSVSGTSGAGSYEQYF; J gene: TRBJ2-7; V gene: TRBV28; clone size: NA; D gene: TRBD2
CDR3 DNA: TGTGCCAGCAGCCCAGAGGGGACAGGGGGCCTAGCTAACTATGGCTACACCTTC; CDR3 protein: CASSPEGTGGLANYGYTF; J gene: TRBJ1-2; V gene: TRBV28; clone size: few; D gene: TRBD1
CDR3 DNA: TGCAGCGTTGCTCAGGGGGACAACACTGAAGCTTTCTTT; CDR3 protein: CSVAQGDNTEAFF; J gene: TRBJ1-1; V gene: TRBV29-1; clone size: NA; D gene: TRBD1
CDR3 DNA: TGCGCCAGCAGCGGTGGGACAGCCACAGATACGCAGTATTTT; CDR3 protein: CASSGGTATDTQYF; J gene: TRBJ2-3; V gene: TRBV5-1; clone size: NA; D gene: TRBD1
CDR3 DNA: TGTGCCACGCGGACTAGCGGGAAACCCGGGGAGCTGTTTTTT; CDR3 protein: CATRTSGKPGELFF; J gene: TRBJ2-2; V gene: TRBV10-3; clone size: NA; D gene: TRBD2
CDR3 DNA: TGTGCCAGCAGTTCCGCGGGGGTCGAGCAGTACTTC; CDR3 protein: CASSSAGVEQYF; J gene: TRBJ2-7; V gene: TRBV28; clone size: NA; D gene: TRBD2
CDR3 DNA: TGTGCCAGCAGTTTACGATCGGGTGTTGCGGGACAGGGGAAGCCCCAGCATTTT; CDR3 protein: CASSLRSGVAGQGKPQHF; J gene: TRBJ1-5; V gene: TRBV28; clone size: many; D gene: TRBD1
CDR3 DNA: TGCGCCAGCAGCTTGGACGGAGACTCTGGAAACACCATATATTTT; CDR3 protein: CASSLDGDSGNTIYF; J gene: TRBJ1-3; V gene: TRBV5-1; clone size: NA; D gene: NA
CDR3 DNA: TGCGCCAGCAGCTTACAGGGCTCTAACTATGGCTACACCTTC; CDR3 protein: CASSLQGSNYGYTF; J gene: TRBJ1-2; V gene: TRBV5-1; clone size: NA; D gene: NA
CDR3 DNA: TGTGCCAGCAACAGGACAGTTTGGGGCGAGCAGTACTTC; CDR3 protein: CASNRTVWGEQYF; J gene: TRBJ2-7; V gene: TRBV6-4; clone size: few; D gene: NA
CDR3 DNA: TGCGCCAGCAGCTTGTTCGGGGGACCCCAGGAGACCCAGTACTTC; CDR3 protein: CASSLFGGPQETQYF; J gene: TRBJ2-5; V gene: TRBV5-1; clone size: NA; D gene: NA
CDR3 DNA: TGTGCCAGCAGTGACTCGACTAGCGGGAGCAATGAGCAGTTCTTC; CDR3 protein: CASSDSTSGSNEQFF; J gene: TRBJ2-1; V gene: TRBV6-4; clone size: many; D gene: TRBD2
CDR3 DNA: TGTGCCAGCAGTTACTTTCGCGGGTTGGGCACAGATACGCAGTATTTT; CDR3 protein: CASSYFRGLGTDTQYF; J gene: TRBJ2-3; V gene: TRBV6-5; clone size: NA; D gene: NA
CDR3 DNA: TGTGCCAGCAGCGTTTACCAGGGAGGCACTGAAGCTTTCTTT; CDR3 protein: CASSVYQGGTEAFF; J gene: TRBJ1-1; V gene: TRBV9; clone size: few; D gene: NA
CDR3 DNA: TGTGCCACCAGCAGAGATCGGGGGAACACTGAAGCTTTCTTT; CDR3 protein: CATSRDRGNTEAFF; J gene: TRBJ1-1; V gene: TRBV15; clone size: few; D gene: NA
CDR3 DNA: TGTGCCAGCAGGCCGGACAGGGGGCGGAGTGGCTACACCTTC; CDR3 protein: CASRPDRGRSGYTF; J gene: TRBJ1-2; V gene: TRBV6-5; clone size: NA; D gene: TRBD1
CDR3 DNA: TGTGCCAGCAGCTTAGATGTTAGCCTGGATGAGCAGTTCTTC; CDR3 protein: CASSLDVSLDEQFF; J gene: TRBJ2-1; V gene: TRBV7-2; clone size: NA; D gene: NA
CDR3 DNA: TGCGCCAGCAGCTTGGACTCTGGAGGTACTAACTATGGCTACACCTTC; CDR3 protein: CASSLDSGGTNYGYTF; J gene: TRBJ1-2; V gene: TRBV5-1; clone size: NA; D gene: NA
CDR3 DNA: TGTGCCAGTAGTATCGCCAGGGGCGGCTACACCTTC; CDR3 protein: CASSIARGGYTF; J gene: TRBJ1-2; V gene: TRBV19; clone size: NA; D gene: NA
CDR3 DNA: TGTGCCAGCTCACCCCGGGACATCAGCTCTGGAAACACCATATATTTT; CDR3 protein: CASSPRDISSGNTIYF; J gene: TRBJ1-3; V gene: TRBV18; clone size: NA; D gene: NA
CDR3 DNA: TGTGCCAGCAGCCGAGGGCTAAAGTCGGGAAGCTCCTACGAGCAGTACTTC; CDR3 protein: CASSRGLKSGSSYEQYF; J gene: TRBJ2-7; V gene: TRBV21-1; clone size: NA; D gene: NA
CDR3 DNA: TGTGCCATCAGTGTCCGACAGGACGTGGAGAGAACTGAAGCTTTCTTT; CDR3 protein: CAISVRQDVERTEAFF; J gene: TRBJ1-1; V gene: TRBV10-3; clone size: NA; D gene: NA
CDR3 DNA: TGCGCCAGCAGCTTGGGGAGGACAGCCCTCTCTGGAAACACCATATATTTT; CDR3 protein: CASSLGRTALSGNTIYF; J gene: TRBJ1-3; V gene: TRBV5-1; clone size: NA; D gene: NA
CDR3 DNA: TGCGCCAGCAGCTTGGGGGACAGGGGGCGAAGTTTCGGGGAGCTGTTTTTT; CDR3 protein: CASSLGDRGRSFGELFF; J gene: TRBJ2-2; V gene: TRBV5-1; clone size: NA; D gene: TRBD1
CDR3 DNA: TGTGCCACCGAAGACCGGGAAGGTACTGAAGCTTTCTTT; CDR3 protein: CATEDREGTEAFF; J gene: TRBJ1-1; V gene: TRBV10-3; clone size: few; D gene: NA
CDR3 DNA: TGTGCCAGCAGCCTGACAGGGGTTGGCTACACCTTC; CDR3 protein: CASSLTGVGYTF; J gene: TRBJ1-2; V gene: TRBV14; clone size: NA; D gene: TRBD1
CDR3 DNA: TGTGCCAGCAGCTTAGGACGGGGGCGGGGGTCGGAAAAACTGTTTTTT; CDR3 protein: CASSLGRGRGSEKLFF; J gene: TRBJ1-4; V gene: TRBV7-8; clone size: once; D gene: NA
CDR3 DNA: TGTGCCAGCAGTGAACAGGCAACCACCTACAATGAGCAGTTCTTC; CDR3 protein: CASSEQATTYNEQFF; J gene: TRBJ2-1; V gene: TRBV6-1; clone size: NA; D gene: NA
CDR3 DNA: TGTGCCAGCAGTTACTCGAGGTTCGGGACTCAGGAAAAACTGTTTTTT; CDR3 protein: CASSYSRFGTQEKLFF; J gene: TRBJ1-4; V gene: TRBV6-5; clone size: NA; D gene: NA
CDR3 DNA: TGTGCCACCAGCAGAGATACAGGGGGTTTTATTAACACTGAAGCTTTCTTT; CDR3 protein: CATSRDTGGFINTEAFF; J gene: TRBJ1-1; V gene: TRBV15; clone size: NA; D gene: TRBD1
CDR3 DNA: TGTGCCAGCAGCTTAGTGAGACAAGCGGGAGTTCGGAATGAGCAGTTCTTC; CDR3 protein: CASSLVRQAGVRNEQFF; J gene: TRBJ2-1; V gene: TRBV11-2; clone size: NA; D gene: TRBD2
CDR3 DNA: TGTGCCAGCAGCTTAGTGACTAGCGGGAGCGAGCAGTACTTC; CDR3 protein: CASSLVTSGSEQYF; J gene: TRBJ2-7; V gene: TRBV11-2; clone size: NA; D gene: TRBD2
CDR3 DNA: TGTGCCAGCAGCTACCTTGGGGCAGCTAATGAAAAACTGTTTTTT; CDR3 protein: CASSYLGAANEKLFF; J gene: TRBJ1-4; V gene: TRBV7-6; clone size: NA; D gene: NA
CDR3 DNA: TGTGCCAGCAGCTCCTTCGCTAACTATGGCTACACCTTC; CDR3 protein: CASSSFANYGYTF; J gene: TRBJ1-2; V gene: TRBV5-4; clone size: NA; D gene: NA
CDR3 DNA: TGTGCCAGCAGCTTGGCAGGGCATGGCTACACCTTC; CDR3 protein: CASSLAGHGYTF; J gene: TRBJ1-2; V gene: TRBV5-8; clone size: NA; D gene: NA
CDR3 DNA: TGCGCCAGCAGCTTGGCACTAGTCCACAATGAGCAGTTCTTC; CDR3 protein: CASSLALVHNEQFF; J gene: TRBJ2-1; V gene: TRBV5-1; clone size: NA; D gene: NA
CDR3 DNA: TGTGCCAGCAGTTTATTGTCTAGCGGTCCCAACTCGCCGTTCTTC; CDR3 protein: CASSLLSSGPNSPFF; J gene: TRBJ2-1; V gene: TRBV28; clone size: NA; D gene: TRBD2
CDR3 DNA: TGTGCCAGCTCAGCGAATGGCGGCGGGGTCAAGCAGTACTTC; CDR3 protein: CASSANGGGVKQYF; J gene: TRBJ2-7; V gene: TRBV18; clone size: NA; D gene: NA
CDR3 DNA: TGTGCCATCAGTGCGCGGAAAGATACGCAGTATTTT; CDR3 protein: CAISARKDTQYF; J gene: TRBJ2-3; V gene: TRBV10-3; clone size: NA; D gene: NA
CDR3 DNA: TGTGCCAGCTGCGGGGGGGGACCTTGGAGGACAGATACGCAGTATTTT; CDR3 protein: CASCGGGPWRTDTQYF; J gene: TRBJ2-3; V gene: TRBV7-9; clone size: NA; D gene: TRBD2
CDR3 DNA: TGTGCCAGCAGTTTAGACAGCCTACCTAACTATGGCTACACCTTC; CDR3 protein: CASSLDSLPNYGYTF; J gene: TRBJ1-2; V gene: TRBV28; clone size: few; D gene: NA
CDR3 DNA: TGTGCCAGCAGCCAAGGTGGGTGGACAGGGGGCTCCGGAATGAACACTGAAGCTTTCTTT; CDR3 protein: CASSQGGWTGGSGMNTEAFF; J gene: TRBJ1-1; V gene: TRBV3-1/TRBV3-2; clone size: NA; D gene: TRBD1
CDR3 DNA: TGTGCCAGCAGCGGCGGGACAGGGAATAACTATGGCTACACCTTC; CDR3 protein: CASSGGTGNNYGYTF; J gene: TRBJ1-2; V gene: TRBV5-5; clone size: NA; D gene: TRBD1
CDR3 DNA: TGTGCCAGCAGCTCTAGCGGGCTCGGGATCGAGCAGTACTTC; CDR3 protein: CASSSSGLGIEQYF; J gene: TRBJ2-7; V gene: TRBV28; clone size: NA; D gene: TRBD2
CDR3 DNA: TGTGCCAGCAGTGAAGAAGTCTACCCCGGGTATACGCAGTATTTT; CDR3 protein: CASSEEVYPGYTQYF; J gene: TRBJ2-3; V gene: TRBV2; clone size: NA; D gene: NA
CDR3 DNA: TGTGCCAGCAGCTTAGACGGTACGGGGGAATGGGACTATGGCTACACCTTC; CDR3 protein: CASSLDGTGEWDYGYTF; J gene: TRBJ1-2; V gene: TRBV7-2; clone size: few; D gene: NA
CDR3 DNA: TGTGCCAGCAGCTCCCCGGGACTGACCTACGAGCAGTACTTC; CDR3 protein: CASSSPGLTYEQYF; J gene: TRBJ2-7; V gene: TRBV11-2; clone size: NA; D gene: NA
CDR3 DNA: TGTGCCAGCAGCCTCACGGGGGACAGTTATCAGCCCCAGCATTTT; CDR3 protein: CASSLTGDSYQPQHF; J gene: TRBJ1-5; V gene: TRBV7-9; clone size: NA; D gene: TRBD1
CDR3 DNA: TGTGCCAGCTCACTGGGCGCAGGGACAGGGGTTCCCCCTAAAGCCAAAAACATTCAGTACTTC; CDR3 protein: CASSLGAGTGVPPKAKNIQYF; J gene: TRBJ2-4; V gene: TRBV18; clone size: few; D gene: TRBD1
CDR3 DNA: TGCGCCAGCAGCACGGACAGGGACACTGAAGCTTTCTTT; CDR3 protein: CASSTDRDTEAFF; J gene: TRBJ1-1; V gene: TRBV5-1; clone size: once; D gene: TRBD1
CDR3 DNA: TGTGCCAGTACGGGGGGAATCGTCCCTTATGGCTACACCTTC; CDR3 protein: CASTGGIVPYGYTF; J gene: TRBJ1-2; V gene: TRBV19; clone size: NA; D gene: NA
CDR3 DNA: TGTGCCAGCAGTACAGACACGAACACTGAAGCTTTCTTT; CDR3 protein: CASSTDTNTEAFF; J gene: TRBJ1-1; V gene: TRBV12-3/TRBV12-4; clone size: once; D gene: NA
CDR3 DNA: TGCGCCAGCAGTCAATCTACAGGGTGGGGCAATCAGCCCCAGCATTTT; CDR3 protein: CASSQSTGWGNQPQHF; J gene: TRBJ1-5; V gene: TRBV23-1; clone size: NA; D gene: NA
CDR3 DNA: TGTGCCAGCAGCTTGGGGGGAGGCGGGTCGGTTTACGAGCAGTACTTC; CDR3 protein: CASSLGGGGSVYEQYF; J gene: TRBJ2-7; V gene: TRBV7-2; clone size: NA; D gene: NA
CDR3 DNA: TGCGCCAGCAGCGGAACTAGCGGGGCTTCCTACAATGAGCAGTTCTTC; CDR3 protein: CASSGTSGASYNEQFF; J gene: TRBJ2-1; V gene: TRBV5-1; clone size: NA; D gene: TRBD2
CDR3 DNA: TGTGCCAGCAGCTTGGATCGGGGAACTCCCTACGAGCAGTACTTC; CDR3 protein: CASSLDRGTPYEQYF; J gene: TRBJ2-7; V gene: TRBV5-6; clone size: NA; D gene: NA
CDR3 DNA: TGTGCCAGCACCCCGGTTGGGCTAGCGGGAGGAGAGTCAGAGACCCAGTACTTC; CDR3 protein: CASTPVGLAGGESETQYF; J gene: TRBJ2-5; V gene: TRBV7-9; clone size: NA; D gene: TRBD2
CDR3 DNA: TGTGCCAGCAGCTTCGGTATTGCGGAAGGTACAGATACGCAGTATTTT; CDR3 protein: CASSFGIAEGTDTQYF; J gene: TRBJ2-3; V gene: TRBV7-2; clone size: NA; D gene: NA
CDR3 DNA: TGTGCCAGCAGCATCGGGACTCGGAGCACCTACGAGCAGTACTTC; CDR3 protein: CASSIGTRSTYEQYF; J gene: TRBJ2-7; V gene: TRBV5-5; clone size: NA; D gene: NA
CDR3 DNA: TGTGCCAGTACCAATCCGAAGGACAGGGAAAGTCAGCCCCAGCATTTT; CDR3 protein: CASTNPKDRESQPQHF; J gene: TRBJ1-5; V gene: TRBV19; clone size: NA; D gene: TRBD1